This TCR beta chain derives from a study of blood T cell repertoires in COVID-19. Assay used: immunoSEQ multiplex PCR; TCRdb lists only in-frame clones, some missing. The sample carries about 200,000 clones, over 75% recorded once. This clone appeared a single time. CDR3 length equals 13 residues. The germline CDR1 and CDR2 sequences are MNHEY and SMNVEV (reference sequence). V lost 2 bases and J 3 bases, leaving 8 bases between the germline ends. V usage is TRBV27 and J usage is TRBJ2-7; D is unclear. The TCR was taken from a woman aged 70-85 years with COVID-19, enrolled during active disease. The sequenced material came from peripheral blood. The CDR3 here is CASSLQLHYEQYF. The CDR3 DNA reads TGTGCCAGCAGTTTACAACTTCACTACGAGCAGTACTTC.